The clone carrying this T cell receptor (beta chain) occurred a few times. What it binds is not known. V lost 2 bases and J lost 2, with 13 bases in between. CDR3 length: 15 amino acids. Germline CDR1 MNHEY, CDR2 SMNVEV (reference sequence). Using a J-beta primer mix together with a sample-barcoded 5' primer, a second PCR was run for roughly 6 to 12 cycles. Each of the cDNA molecules was tagged by a template-switch adaptor with 12 random nucleotides. Each CDR3 protein gets one entry after TCRdb re-called the 5' RACE reads with MiXCR. Among over a million distinct CDR3 sequences, more than 35% were seen once, and the ten largest hold under 20%. This entry is derived from a study of blood T cells in healthy people across ages. Study-wide results and limits: While age rose, TCR beta diversity per million T cells dropped in a roughly linear way.

Material for sequencing was blood. The source of this sequence is a woman aged 60-70 years in good health. The chain combines TRBV27 with TRBJ2-7; tentatively, D is TRBD1 or TRBD2 (5 bases each). The DNA for the CDR3 is TGTGCCAGCAGTTTAAGGGTGGGACCGACCTACGAGCAGTACTTC. This translates into CASSLRVGPTYEQYF.